The 27 T cell receptor beta chains below all came from one sample that was sequenced in a study of immune cell composition in non-small cell lung cancer (TCRdb year 2017). Receptors were amplified or captured by the immunoSEQ multiplex PCR assay. The immuneACCESS repertoire file appears here via TCRdb, limited to in-frame rearrangements. These files lack a portion of the clones; in checked studies, under half of the deficit traces to unresolved V genes, and the cause of the others is not known. Here the sample has over a thousand clones; over 65% occur a single time. The top ten constitute just under 30% of the sample. Normal lung samples came from the same patient and consisted of non-adjacent lung tissue collected as far from the tumour as possible, at a distance of at least 3 cm. The specimen was non-adjacent lung tissue. The source is a human donor with non-small cell lung cancer.

The CDR3 nucleotides read TGTGCCAGCAGTGAAGCTGCTAGCGGGGGGGCAGATACGCAGTATTTT. It yields the protein CASSEAASGGADTQYF. The chain links TRBV2 to TRBJ2-3; 12 nucleotides align to TRBD2. This CDR3 comprises 16 residues. CDR1 is SNHLY and CDR2 is FYNNEI in the germline V gene. The J segment lost 4 bases and the V segment lost 0 bases, leaving 2 bases of the junction unmatched.

This clone was counted only a few times. For the CDR3, the DNA is TGTGCCACCAGCAGAGATCATCAGGGGGCGCGCTATGGCTACACCTTC. It codes for CATSRDHQGARYGYTF. The V gene is TRBV15, the J gene TRBJ1-2, with TRBD1 identical over 8 bases. The germline V gene has CDR1 LNHNV and CDR2 YYDKDF (reference sequence). V trimming: 0 bases; J trimming: 4 bases; junction bases outside the gene matches: 7. This CDR3 is 16 amino acids long.

This clone showed up just a few times. The chain has TRBV10-1 and TRBJ2-7, with D possibly matching TRBD1 (5 bases). Germline values: CDR1 WNHNN, CDR2 SYGVQD (reference sequence). This CDR3 is 13 amino acids long. V was clipped by 4 bases and J by 3 bases, with 10 bases between them. CDR3 protein: CASSGSGFYEQYF. DNA for the CDR3: TGCGCCAGCAGTGGATCAGGGTTCTACGAGCAGTACTTC.

This rearrangement joins TRBV19 to TRBJ2-7, with 8 bases fitting TRBD1. J lost 5 bases, V lost 3 bases, and 6 bases had no gene match. Looked up from germline, CDR1 is LNHDA and CDR2 is SQIVND (reference sequence). This CDR3 is built from 14 residues. The CDR3 DNA reads TGTGCCAGTAGTATTGGTGGACAGGGTAACGAGCAGTACTTC. It is translated as CASSIGGQGNEQYF.

This clone rates as large. V is TRBV28 and J is TRBJ1-5, with D unclear. The CDR3 has 12 residues. Germline V gives CDR1 MDHEN, CDR2 SYDVKM. With 8 bases removed from V and 1 base from J, the gap between germline ends came to 6 bases. CDR3 amino acids: CASEESNQPQHF. For the CDR3, the DNA is TGTGCCAGCGAGGAAAGCAATCAGCCCCAGCATTTT.

V is TRBV7-2 and J is TRBJ1-2; 10 nucleotides agree with TRBD1. The CDR3 loop spans 16 amino acids. The germline gives CDR1 SGHTA, CDR2 FQGNSA. Trimming at V came to 2 bases and at J to 7 bases, leaving 10 bases not matched to a gene. The CDR3 nucleotides are TGTGCCAGCAGCTTAATTGGAGACAGGGGGCGTCTTGGCTACACCTTC. Encoded protein: CASSLIGDRGRLGYTF.

V and J are TRBV6-1 and TRBJ1-2; D is perhaps TRBD1 (5 bases). Germline-derived CDR1 and CDR2 are MNHNS and SASEGT. The V gene lost 6 bases and the J gene lost 6 bases, with 17 bases spanning the gap. This CDR3 comprises 14 residues. In DNA form, the CDR3 reads TGTGCCAGCAGCACTCCGGGACTCAGGGATGGCTACACCTTC. Its translation is CASSTPGLRDGYTF.

This clone was seen a few times. The same CDR3 arises from other DNA sequences in this sample as well. The rearrangement joins TRBV28 to TRBJ1-5; 7 bases agree with TRBD1. Trimming removed 6 bases from V and 1 base from J; junction bases left unmatched: 3. Germline V gene lookup returns CDR1 MDHEN and CDR2 SYDVKM. The CDR3 runs to 14 residues. CDR3 region: CASSQGGSNQPQHF. The CDR3 bases are TGTGCCAGCAGCCAGGGGGGAAGCAATCAGCCCCAGCATTTT.

V is TRBV27 and J is TRBJ2-7; 7 bases match TRBD1. The V gene's germline CDR1 is MNHEY and CDR2 SMNVEV (reference sequence). With V trimmed by 1 base and J by 4 bases, 10 bases remained unmatched. The CDR3 runs 16 residues. CDR3: CASSLYYRGTKYEQYF. The CDR3 nucleotides are TGTGCCAGCAGTTTATACTACAGGGGAACTAAGTACGAGCAGTACTTC.

The chain has TRBV28 and TRBJ1-5, with D possibly TRBD1 on 5 matching bases. CDR3 length: 15 residues. Between the trimmed V and J ends, which lost 7 bases and 3 bases, there was a span of 16 bases. Per the germline V gene, CDR1 is MDHEN and CDR2 is SYDVKM. The CDR3 protein is CASNPTVRANQPQHF. CDR3 DNA sequence: TGTGCCAGCAACCCGACAGTCAGGGCCAATCAGCCCCAGCATTTT.

This clone qualifies as large. V and J are TRBV5-4 and TRBJ2-5; 7 bases are shared with TRBD2. CDR3 size: 16 residues. Germline V gene lookup returns CDR1 SGHNT and CDR2 YYREEE (reference sequence). Unmatched junction bases numbered 11, after V lost 3 bases and J lost 3 bases. The CDR3 protein is CASSSVGQGGKETQYF. CDR3 DNA: TGTGCCAGCAGCTCTGTCGGTCAGGGAGGGAAAGAGACCCAGTACTTC.

This chain links TRBV19 with TRBJ2-6; TRBD1 agrees at 11 bases. With 5 bases clipped from V and 0 bases from J, the junction kept 3 bases outside the gene matches. Germline loops: CDR1 LNHDA, CDR2 SQIVND (reference sequence). The CDR3 runs to 17 residues. The CDR3 DNA sequence: TGTGCCAGTAGTGGGGACAGGGGGTCCTCTGGGGCCAACGTCCTGACTTTC. This encodes CASSGDRGSSGANVLTF.

The chain uses TRBV19 and TRBJ2-2; 8 nucleotides line up with TRBD1. This CDR3 contains 17 residues. Per the germline V gene, CDR1 is LNHDA and CDR2 is SQIVND (reference sequence). With 5 bases clipped from V and 3 bases from J, the junction kept 11 bases outside the gene matches. DNA for the CDR3: TGTGCCAGTAGTTCGCCTCCGGGACAGGTTTACACCGGGGAGCTGTTTTTT. It encodes CASSSPPGQVYTGELFF.

This clone was counted between two and nine times. This CDR3 is also generated by other DNA sequences in the sample. The V gene is TRBV9, the J gene TRBJ2-2, with 10 positions matching TRBD1. Per germline, CDR1 SGDLS and CDR2 YYNGEE. With 3 bases clipped from V and 2 bases from J, the junction kept 4 bases outside the gene matches. The CDR3 length is 16 residues. CDR3 DNA: TGTGCCAGCAGCGCCAGACAGGGGGCAAACACCGGGGAGCTGTTTTTT. It yields the protein CASSARQGANTGELFF.

The chain employs TRBV7-2 and TRBJ1-4; D gene uncertain. Trimming removed 1 base from V and 10 bases from J, with 13 bases in between. This CDR3 is 14 amino acids long. Germline CDR1 SGHTA, CDR2 FQGNSA. The DNA of the CDR3 is TGTGCCAGCAGCTTAGGCGGGGATAAGGGAAAACTGTTTTTT. Encoded protein: CASSLGGDKGKLFF. The full variable domain, completed using reference TRBV7-2 and TRBJ1-4, is GAGVSQSPSNKVTEKGKDVELRCDPISGHTALYWYRQSLGQGLEFLIYFQGNSAPDKSGLPSDRFSAERTGGSVSTLTIQRTQQEDSAVYLCASSLGGDKGKLFFGSGTQLSVL.

The genes are TRBV4-3 and TRBJ2-2, with 8 bases aligning to TRBD1. CDR1 and CDR2 from the germline V gene are LGHNA and YSLEER. The J segment lost 7 bases and the V segment lost 4 bases, leaving 8 bases of the junction unmatched. There are 15 residues in the CDR3. The CDR3 DNA reads TGCGCCAGCAGCCGCCAGACAGGGGAGGTCGGGGAGCTGTTTTTT. Amino acid sequence: CASSRQTGEVGELFF.

The rearrangement joins TRBV5-1 to TRBJ2-1; D is unresolved. There are 17 residues in the CDR3. V lost 0 bases to trimming and J lost 0 bases, with 13 bases between them. Germline-derived CDR1 and CDR2 are SGHRS and YFSETQ. The DNA for the CDR3 is TGCGCCAGCAGCTTGGCCTCGGTAGCTCGCTCCTACAATGAGCAGTTCTTC. It specifies CASSLASVARSYNEQFF.

The chain is built from TRBV30 and TRBJ2-1, with a tentative D call TRBD2 (7 bases). CDR3 length: 15 amino acids. The V gene lost 6 bases and the J gene lost 0 bases, with 15 bases spanning the gap. The germline gives CDR1 GTSNPN, CDR2 SVGIG (reference sequence). DNA of the CDR3: TGTGCCTGCTACGGGGGGCTAAGCTCCTACAATGAGCAGTTCTTC. It specifies CACYGGLSSYNEQFF. Full variable domain (rest looked up from reference TRBV30 and TRBJ2-1): SQTIHQWPATLVQPVGSPLSLECTVEGTSNPNLYWYRQAAGRGLQLLFYSVGIGQISSEVPQNLSASRPQDRQFILSSKKLLLSDSGFYLCACYGGLSSYNEQFFGPGTRLTVL.

The chain joins TRBV9 to TRBJ2-7, with 7 bases matching TRBD2. V shed 2 bases, J shed 1 base, and the junction held 6 bases outside the gene matches. Germline assignment: CDR1 SGDLS and CDR2 YYNGEE. The CDR3 totals 15 residues. This CDR3 is CASSVGTGGSYEQYF. CDR3 in DNA: TGTGCCAGCAGCGTCGGGACCGGGGGGTCCTACGAGCAGTACTTC.

For the CDR3, the DNA is TGTGCCAGCAGCTTAGCCCCGACTAGCGAATCCACAGATACGCAGTATTTT. This gives the protein CASSLAPTSESTDTQYF. The rearrangement links TRBV7-9 to TRBJ2-3, with 8 bases matching TRBD2. The CDR3 runs to 17 residues. With 0 bases clipped from V and 2 bases from J, the junction kept 7 bases outside the gene matches. The germline V gene encodes CDR1 SEHNR and CDR2 FQNEAQ (reference sequence).

The V call is TRBV6-5, the J call TRBJ1-5; 7 bases are shared with TRBD1. CDR1 is MNHEY, CDR2 SVGAGI, per germline. The CDR3 has 14 residues. V shed 6 bases, J shed 2 bases, and the junction held 4 bases outside the gene matches. In DNA form, the CDR3 reads TGTGCCAGCAGAGGGGGCGGGGGCAATCAGCCCCAGCATTTT. It translates to CASRGGGGNQPQHF.

The rearrangement joins TRBV4-2 to TRBJ2-5, with TRBD2 matching over 7 bases. Germline V gene lookup returns CDR1 LGHNA and CDR2 YNFKEQ. V lost 0 bases to trimming and J lost 3 bases; unmatched junction nucleotides: 7. This CDR3 is 16 amino acids long. The CDR3 reads CASSQENGGWKETQYF. The CDR3 DNA reads as TGTGCCAGCAGCCAAGAGAACGGGGGGTGGAAAGAGACCCAGTACTTC.

V usage is TRBV15 and J usage is TRBJ2-7, with a possible D match to TRBD1 (6 bases). The CDR3 covers 17 residues. V shed 0 bases and J shed 0 bases, with 15 bases lying between them. Germline V CDR1 and CDR2: LNHNV, YYDKDF (reference sequence). The CDR3: CATSRDFKRTASYEQYF. In nucleotides, the CDR3 is TGTGCCACCAGCAGAGATTTCAAGAGGACAGCCTCCTACGAGCAGTACTTC.

The chain links TRBV9 to TRBJ1-1; no clear D. CDR3 length: 12 amino acids. In germline, CDR1 is SGDLS, CDR2 YYNGEE. With 2 bases removed from V and 1 base from J, the gap between germline ends came to 3 bases. CDR3 sequence: CASSVRNTEAFF. For the CDR3, the DNA is TGTGCCAGCAGCGTTAGGAACACTGAAGCTTTCTTT.

The chain employs TRBV7-9 and TRBJ2-3; TRBD1 agrees at 8 bases. CDR1 is SEHNR, CDR2 FQNEAQ, per germline (reference sequence). J was trimmed by 5 bases and V by 4 bases; bases with no gene match: 5. This CDR3 has 14 residues. The chain's CDR3 is CASSSGTGKDTQYF. CDR3 sequence (DNA): TGTGCCAGCAGCTCCGGGACAGGAAAAGATACGCAGTATTTT.

This rearrangement joins TRBV9 to TRBJ2-2, with 7 nucleotides matching TRBD1. In germline, CDR1 is SGDLS, CDR2 YYNGEE. Trimming removed 2 bases from V and 6 bases from J; junction bases left unmatched: 4. This CDR3 has 14 residues. Here the CDR3 DNA reads TGTGCCAGCAGCGTCACAGGGGTGGCCGGGGAGCTGTTTTTT. Translated, it gives CASSVTGVAGELFF. Combining the CDR3 with reference TRBV9 and TRBJ2-2 gives the whole variable domain DSGVTQTPKHLITATGQRVTLRCSPRSGDLSVYWYQQSLDQGLQFLIQYYNGEERAKGNILERFSAQQFPDLHSELNLSSLELGDSALYFCASSVTGVAGELFFGEGSRLTVL.

The chain has TRBV5-1 and TRBJ2-1; 7 bases map to TRBD1. CDR1 is SGHRS and CDR2 is YFSETQ in the germline V gene. This CDR3 is 15 amino acids long. V was pared by 1 base and J by 6 bases, with 7 bases of the junction left unmatched. CDR3 in amino acids: CASSLQGVKGNEQFF. In DNA form, the CDR3 reads TGCGCCAGCAGCTTGCAGGGGGTAAAGGGCAATGAGCAGTTCTTC.